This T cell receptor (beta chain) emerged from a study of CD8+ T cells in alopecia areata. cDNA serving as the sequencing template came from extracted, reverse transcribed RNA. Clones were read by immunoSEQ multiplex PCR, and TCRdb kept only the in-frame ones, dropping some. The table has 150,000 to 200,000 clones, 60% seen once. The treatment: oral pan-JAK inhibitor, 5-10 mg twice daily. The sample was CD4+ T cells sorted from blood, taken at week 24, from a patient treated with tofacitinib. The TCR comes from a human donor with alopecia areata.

The DNA for the CDR3 is TGTGCCAGCAGTGAGGGGGGAAGTGCAATCGGGCCCCAGCATTTT. Protein sequence: CASSEGGSAIGPQHF. V gene TRBV25-1 combines with J gene TRBJ1-5, with D possibly being TRBD1 (5 bases). The CDR3 runs to 15 residues. Germline values: CDR1 MGHDK, CDR2 SYGVNS. V was trimmed by 3 bases and J by 9 bases, leaving 18 bases between them.